Listed here are 31 T cell receptor beta chains from one sample, sequenced in a study of shared clonotypes between healthy human individuals. The protocol was immunoSEQ multiplex PCR, while the TCRdb copy is restricted to in-frame clones and leaves out a portion. This sample has 600,000 to 700,000 clones, with about three quarters found just once. Material for sequencing was memory CD4+ T cells sorted from blood. Subset indicated: CD45RA-negative fraction. Source of these receptors: a woman in her thirties in good health.

The rearrangement links TRBV4-2 to TRBJ2-1; tentative D call: TRBD2 (5 bases). CDR1 is LGHNA, CDR2 YNFKEQ, per germline. The V end was cut by 5 bases, the J end by 5 bases, with 7 bases between. The CDR3 is 12 amino acids. The CDR3 sequence is CASSGLHNEQFF. The CDR3 DNA reads as TGTGCCAGCAGCGGACTCCACAATGAGCAGTTCTTC.

As to this clone: Distinct nucleotide sequences in the sample also encode this CDR3. V and J are TRBV2 and TRBJ1-5; D ambiguous. CDR3 length: 15 amino acids. The germline V gene encodes CDR1 SNHLY and CDR2 FYNNEI. The V end lost 1 base, the J end lost 2 bases, and 9 bases lay between the germline ends. CDR3 protein: CASSEGRGGNQPQHF. The CDR3 DNA sequence: TGTGCCAGCAGTGAAGGGCGAGGTGGCAATCAGCCCCAGCATTTT.

This chain connects TRBV9 to TRBJ2-1; D might be TRBD2 (6 bases). There are 17 residues in the CDR3. The germline gives CDR1 SGDLS, CDR2 YYNGEE. Trimming shortened V by 4 bases and J by 4 bases, and 21 bases separated the two germline ends. In nucleotides, the CDR3 is TGTGCCAGCAGCTTCAATGAACGCGGGGCTCTTTACAATGAGCAGTTCTTC. As protein: CASSFNERGALYNEQFF.

This chain links TRBV27 with TRBJ1-1, with D uncertain. Germline V CDR1 and CDR2: MNHEY, SMNVEV (reference sequence). V was shortened by 8 bases and J by 9 bases, with 22 bases between the two germline ends. This CDR3 comprises 14 residues. CDR3: CASRTGRRITKAFF. The CDR3 nucleotides read TGTGCCAGCCGAACCGGACGGAGAATAACCAAAGCTTTCTTT.

For this clone: Other DNA variants within this sample encode the same CDR3. This chain uses TRBV18 with TRBJ2-3, with 7 bases aligning to TRBD1. Trimming took 2 bases from V and 3 from J; bases not matched to a gene: 2. The CDR3 runs to 14 residues. Germline V gene sequence: CDR1 KGHSH, CDR2 LQKENI. The CDR3 spells CASSPTRGTDTQYF. The DNA for the CDR3 is TGTGCCAGCTCACCAACCAGGGGGACAGATACGCAGTATTTT.

The chain couples TRBV5-1 to TRBJ1-1; 11 positions match TRBD1. This CDR3 spans 18 amino acids. Germline CDR1 and CDR2: SGHRS and YFSETQ. V lost 2 bases, J lost 4 bases, and 13 bases stayed unmatched. The CDR3 coding sequence is TGCGCCAGCAGCTTAGACGGACAGGGGGCGGGCAGCGGCACTGAAGCTTTCTTT. The encoded protein is CASSLDGQGAGSGTEAFF.

The chain links TRBV10-3 to TRBJ1-5; the match to TRBD1 covers 10 bases. This CDR3 is built from 17 residues. Germline CDR1 is ENHRY and CDR2 is SYGVKD. After removal of 3 bases from V and 0 bases from J, the junction contained 5 bases not matched to a gene. CDR3 sequence (DNA): TGTGCCATCAGTGATACGGACAGGGGGGGTAGCAATCAGCCCCAGCATTTT. Translating it yields CAISDTDRGGSNQPQHF.

The rearrangement uses TRBV15 and TRBJ1-3; TRBD1 is a possible D gene (5 bases). This CDR3 comprises 16 residues. In germline, CDR1 is LNHNV, CDR2 YYDKDF (reference sequence). The V end lost 0 bases, the J end lost 0 bases, and 9 bases lay between the germline ends. CDR3 nucleotides: TGTGCCACCAGCAGAGATTGGGGGAGCTCTGGAAACACCATATATTTT. Translating it yields CATSRDWGSSGNTIYF.

This rearrangement joins TRBV5-7 to TRBJ2-2; 10 nucleotides agree with TRBD2. TRBV5-7 has ORF status, its function being uncertain. CDR3 length equals 19 residues. V shed 5 bases and J 0 bases; nucleotides not matched to a gene: 13. CDR3 coding DNA: TGTGCCAGCAGTCCTGGACGCCAACTAGCGGGATCGAACACCGGGGAGCTGTTTTTT. Protein: CASSPGRQLAGSNTGELFF.

The V gene is TRBV15, the J gene TRBJ1-2, with a possible D match to TRBD1 (5 bases). V was shortened by 5 bases and J by 0 bases, with 10 bases between the two germline ends. The CDR3 has 14 amino acids. The germline V gene has CDR1 LNHNV and CDR2 YYDKDF (reference sequence). The CDR3 nucleotides read TGTGCCACCAGCCTAGGGGATACTAACTATGGCTACACCTTC. Translating it yields CATSLGDTNYGYTF.

The V gene is TRBV19, the J gene TRBJ1-5, with D possibly TRBD1 on 5 matching bases. CDR1 LNHDA and CDR2 SQIVND come from the germline V gene (reference sequence). V was pared by 3 bases and J by 6 bases, with 15 bases between. This CDR3 is 15 amino acids long. In DNA, the CDR3 is TGTGCCAGTAGTATGAGAGGCCTTCAGGGTCAGCCCCAGCATTTT. Its translation is CASSMRGLQGQPQHF.

The chain recombines TRBV10-1 with TRBJ1-4, with D hard to call. The germline CDR1 and CDR2 sequences are WNHNN and SYGVQD (reference sequence). V lost 3 bases and J 12 bases, leaving 14 bases between the germline ends. The CDR3 contains 13 residues. The CDR3 spells CASSDYRDKELFF. DNA for the CDR3: TGCGCCAGCAGTGATTACCGGGATAAGGAACTGTTTTTT.

The V and J genes are TRBV7-8 and TRBJ2-3; D is ambiguous. Germline lookup yields CDR1 SGHVS and CDR2 FQNEAQ. The germline V and J ends were trimmed by 6 bases and 1 base, with 8 bases remaining between them. This CDR3 region has 13 residues. The CDR3 DNA reads as TGTGCCAGCAGGCTACGTGGCACAGATACGCAGTATTTT. This encodes CASRLRGTDTQYF. Looking up the rest from reference TRBV7-8 and TRBJ2-3 gives the full variable domain: GAGVSQSPRYKVAKRGQDVALRCDPISGHVSLFWYQQALGQGPEFLTYFQNEAQLDKSGLPSDRFFAERPEGSVSTLKIQRTQQEDSAVYLCASRLRGTDTQYFGPGTRLTVL.

About this clone: At one boundary the junction diverges from the germline segment, which might be a read error. The chain has TRBV19 and TRBJ1-1; 8 bases align to TRBD1. The CDR3 is 14 residues long. Germline V CDR1 and CDR2: LNHDA, SQIVND (reference sequence). CDR3 sequence: CATNRGTLKTEAFF. The CDR3, as DNA: TGTGCCACGAACAGGGGGACGCTGAAGACTGAAGCTTTCTTT.

The rearrangement joins TRBV4-2 to TRBJ2-1; D gene unclear. This CDR3 has 15 residues. Looked up from germline, CDR1 is LGHNA and CDR2 is YNFKEQ. Trimming took off 3 bases at V and 0 bases at J, with 9 bases between the two ends. The CDR3 loop reads CASSQSESSYNEQFF. The DNA for the CDR3 is TGTGCCAGCAGCCAGTCGGAAAGCTCCTACAATGAGCAGTTCTTC.

The chain uses TRBV18 and TRBJ2-5, with 9 bases aligning to TRBD1. The germline CDR1 and CDR2 sequences are KGHSH and LQKENI. The junction had 11 bases not matched to a gene; V was cut back by 5 bases and J by 1 base. The CDR3 loop spans 17 amino acids. CDR3 nucleotide sequence: TGTGCCAGCTCATCAACAGGGGGCTCGGGTTTCCAAGAGACCCAGTACTTC. Amino acid sequence: CASSSTGGSGFQETQYF. The entire variable domain, with the rest obtained from reference TRBV18 and TRBJ2-5, is as follows: NAGVMQNPRHLVRRRGQEARLRCSPMKGHSHVYWYRQLPEEGLKFMVYLQKENIIDESGMPKERFSAEFPKEGPSILRIQQVVRGDSAAYFCASSSTGGSGFQETQYFGPGTRLLVL.

The rearrangement links TRBV5-1 to TRBJ2-1; 7 bases are shared with TRBD1. Germline assignment: CDR1 SGHRS and CDR2 YFSETQ. Trimming took 5 bases from V and 5 from J; bases not matched to a gene: 10. This CDR3 region has 15 residues. The CDR3 loop reads CASREGQGDHNEQFF. The CDR3 bases are TGCGCCAGCAGAGAGGGGCAGGGGGACCACAATGAGCAGTTCTTC.

The V and J genes are TRBV5-1 and TRBJ2-7, with 9 positions matching TRBD1. Germline V lookup: CDR1 SGHRS, CDR2 YFSETQ. The CDR3 extends over 15 amino acids. The V segment lost 5 bases and the J segment 2 bases; nucleotides outside the gene matches: 8. CDR3 bases: TGCGCCAGCAGTTGGCCGGGACAGGGCCCCTACGAGCAGTACTTC. It encodes CASSWPGQGPYEQYF.

The chain is built from TRBV5-1 and TRBJ2-5; tentative D call: TRBD2 (5 bases). Trimming shortened V by 2 bases and J by 2 bases, and 13 bases separated the two germline ends. The CDR3 sequence is 15 residues long. CDR1 is SGHRS, CDR2 YFSETQ, per germline. As DNA, the CDR3 is TGCGCCAGCAGCTTAAACGAGGGCAGTCAAGAGACCCAGTACTTC. Translation: CASSLNEGSQETQYF. The full variable domain, its missing parts supplied by reference TRBV5-1 and TRBJ2-5, is KAGVTQTPRYLIKTRGQQVTLSCSPISGHRSVSWYQQTPGQGLQFLFEYFSETQRNKGNFPGRFSGRQFSNSRSEMNVSTLELGDSALYLCASSLNEGSQETQYFGPGTRLLVL.

This clone has a handful of counts. The chain joins TRBV27 to TRBJ2-7, with D perhaps being TRBD1 or TRBD2 (5 bases each). Germline V gene data show CDR1 as MNHEY and CDR2 as SMNVEV (reference sequence). CDR3 length equals 16 residues. The V end was cut by 6 bases, the J end by 3 bases, with 21 bases between. This CDR3 reads CASRTGWGSVSYEQYF. The CDR3 nucleotides are TGTGCCAGCAGGACGGGGTGGGGGTCGGTTAGCTACGAGCAGTACTTC.

The chain couples TRBV18 to TRBJ1-1, with D uncertain. CDR3 length: 14 residues. Between the trimmed V and J ends, which lost 3 bases and 1 base, there was a span of 9 bases. Germline V lookup: CDR1 KGHSH, CDR2 LQKENI. Here the CDR3 reads CASSPAAGNTEAFF. The CDR3 region has the DNA TGTGCCAGCTCACCTGCAGCCGGGAACACTGAAGCTTTCTTT.

The chain couples TRBV4-1 to TRBJ2-1; 10 bases fit TRBD2. The CDR3 contains 16 residues. The J segment lost 5 bases and the V segment lost 4 bases, leaving 8 bases of the junction unmatched. Germline V CDR1 and CDR2: MGHRA, YSYEKL. The DNA of the CDR3 is TGCGCCAGCAGCCCCCGTCGACTAGCGGGTAACAATGAGCAGTTCTTC. This sequence encodes CASSPRRLAGNNEQFF.

This sequence joins TRBV7-2 and TRBJ2-5, with D possibly TRBD2 on 6 matching bases. This CDR3 is 15 amino acids long. CDR1 is SGHTA and CDR2 is FQGNSA in the germline V gene. The ends were cut back, 1 base at V and 6 bases at J, with 15 bases in the middle. The CDR3 protein is CASSLVSLTSKTQYF. The CDR3 DNA follows: TGTGCCAGCAGCTTAGTTAGTTTGACTAGTAAGACCCAGTACTTC.

This clone was found a few times. The genes are TRBV5-4 and TRBJ2-3; 7 nucleotides agree with TRBD2. V was pared by 4 bases and J by 5 bases, with 10 bases of the junction left unmatched. Germline CDR1 is SGHNT and CDR2 is YYREEE (reference sequence). There are 15 residues in the CDR3. The CDR3 spells CASSDTSARGDTQYF. The CDR3 bases are TGTGCCAGCAGCGATACTAGCGCTCGAGGAGATACGCAGTATTTT.

V usage is TRBV5-4 and J usage is TRBJ2-7; the D call may be TRBD1 or TRBD2 (5 bases each). This CDR3 is 13 amino acids long. Trimming left V 3 bases short and J 3 bases short, with 10 bases between. The V gene's germline CDR1 is SGHNT and CDR2 YYREEE (reference sequence). The CDR3 sequence is CASSWDRDYEQYF. The CDR3 nucleotides read TGTGCCAGCAGCTGGGACCGTGACTACGAGCAGTACTTC.

The rearrangement uses TRBV5-6 and TRBJ2-7, with TRBD1 identical over 8 bases. The CDR3 is made up of 13 amino acids. V lost 4 bases and J lost 5; bases outside the gene matches: 5. CDR1 and CDR2 (germline): SGHDT, YYEEEE. CDR3 residues: CASSGGQGDEQYF. The CDR3 nucleotides are TGTGCCAGCAGCGGCGGACAGGGAGACGAGCAGTACTTC. Full variable domain (rest looked up from reference TRBV5-6 and TRBJ2-7): DAGVTQSPTHLIKTRGQQVTLRCSPKSGHDTVSWYQQALGQGPQFIFQYYEEEERQRGNFPDRFSGHQFPNYSSELNVNALLLGDSALYLCASSGGQGDEQYFGPGTRLTVT.

The sample holds a few counts of this clone. The chain combines TRBV25-1 with TRBJ2-7; 7 nucleotides align to TRBD2. The V gene's germline CDR1 is MGHDK and CDR2 SYGVNS. The CDR3 length is 14 residues. J gave up 5 bases and V 6 bases, and 10 bases lay outside the gene matches. As DNA, the CDR3 is TGTGCCAGCAGAGGTCCGGGAGGATCTCACGAGCAGTACTTC. Amino acid sequence: CASRGPGGSHEQYF.

The gene calls are TRBV27 and TRBJ1-1; no firm D call. Germline CDR1 and CDR2: MNHEY and SMNVEV (reference sequence). This CDR3 comprises 16 residues. V lost 3 bases to trimming and J lost 10 bases, with 24 bases between them. CDR3 sequence (DNA): TGTGCCAGCAGTTTGGTTAAGGGTTATAACTTGGCGAGAGCTTTCTTT. Translation gives CASSLVKGYNLARAFF.

V usage is TRBV5-1 and J usage is TRBJ2-2; TRBD1 is a possible D gene (5 bases). The germline CDR1 and CDR2 sequences are SGHRS and YFSETQ. The CDR3 has 15 residues. V gave up 0 bases and J gave up 5 bases, with 11 bases separating them. CDR3 sequence (DNA): TGCGCCAGCAGCTTGGTCCAGGGCGAGACCGGGGAGCTGTTTTTT. Translation: CASSLVQGETGELFF.

The chain is built from TRBV4-2 and TRBJ2-7; D could derive from TRBD1 or TRBD2 (6 bases each). This CDR3 is built from 16 residues. Germline V lookup: CDR1 LGHNA, CDR2 YNFKEQ. Trimming pared 1 base from V and 2 bases from J, leaving 15 bases between. CDR3 sequence reads: CASSQVGGGGTYEQYF. Here the CDR3 DNA reads TGTGCCAGCAGCCAAGTAGGGGGTGGCGGGACCTACGAGCAGTACTTC.

The CDR3 DNA is TGTGCCAGCAAAATCACAGGGGACTATGGCTACACCTTC. It yields the protein CASKITGDYGYTF. The chain has TRBV27 and TRBJ1-2, with TRBD1 matching over 7 bases. CDR1 and CDR2 (germline): MNHEY, SMNVEV (reference sequence). Trimming at V came to 7 bases and at J to 3 bases, leaving 5 bases not matched to a gene. The CDR3 contains 13 residues.